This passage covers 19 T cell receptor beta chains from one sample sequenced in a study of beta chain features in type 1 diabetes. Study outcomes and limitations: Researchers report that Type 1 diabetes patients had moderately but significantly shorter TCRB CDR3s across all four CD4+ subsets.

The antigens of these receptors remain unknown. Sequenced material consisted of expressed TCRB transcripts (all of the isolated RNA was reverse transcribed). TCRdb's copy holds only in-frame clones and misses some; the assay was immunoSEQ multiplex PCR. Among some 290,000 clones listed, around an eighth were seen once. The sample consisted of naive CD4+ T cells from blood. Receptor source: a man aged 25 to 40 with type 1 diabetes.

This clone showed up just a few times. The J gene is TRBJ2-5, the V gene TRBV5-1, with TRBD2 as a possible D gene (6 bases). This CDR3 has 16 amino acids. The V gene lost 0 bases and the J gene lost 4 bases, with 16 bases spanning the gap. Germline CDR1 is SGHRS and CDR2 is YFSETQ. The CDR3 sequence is CASSLASDVSRETQYF. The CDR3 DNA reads TGCGCCAGCAGCTTGGCTAGCGACGTAAGCCGAGAGACCCAGTACTTC.

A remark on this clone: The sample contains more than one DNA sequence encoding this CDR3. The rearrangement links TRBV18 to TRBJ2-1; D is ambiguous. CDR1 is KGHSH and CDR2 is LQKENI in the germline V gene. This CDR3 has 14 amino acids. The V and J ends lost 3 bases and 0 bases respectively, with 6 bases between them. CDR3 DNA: TGTGCCAGCTCACCTAGTAGCTCCTACAATGAGCAGTTCTTC. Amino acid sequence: CASSPSSSYNEQFF.

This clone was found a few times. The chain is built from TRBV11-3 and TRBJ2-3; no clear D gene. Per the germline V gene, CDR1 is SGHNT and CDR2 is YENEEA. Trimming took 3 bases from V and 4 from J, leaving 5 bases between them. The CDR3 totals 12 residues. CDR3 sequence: CASSFRSDTQYF. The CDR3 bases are TGTGCCAGCAGCTTCCGTTCAGATACGCAGTATTTT.

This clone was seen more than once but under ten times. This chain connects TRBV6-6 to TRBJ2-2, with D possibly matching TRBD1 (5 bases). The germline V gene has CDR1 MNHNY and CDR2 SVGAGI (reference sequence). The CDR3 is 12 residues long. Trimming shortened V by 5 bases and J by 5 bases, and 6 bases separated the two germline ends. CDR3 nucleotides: TGTGCCAGCAGTCAGGGAACCGGGGAGCTGTTTTTT. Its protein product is CASSQGTGELFF.

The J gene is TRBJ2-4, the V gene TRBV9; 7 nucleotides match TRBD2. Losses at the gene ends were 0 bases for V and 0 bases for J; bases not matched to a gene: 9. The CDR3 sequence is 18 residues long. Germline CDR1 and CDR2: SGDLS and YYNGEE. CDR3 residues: CASSVAASSGLAKNIQYF. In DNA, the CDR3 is TGTGCCAGCAGCGTAGCAGCGTCTAGCGGCTTAGCCAAAAACATTCAGTACTTC.

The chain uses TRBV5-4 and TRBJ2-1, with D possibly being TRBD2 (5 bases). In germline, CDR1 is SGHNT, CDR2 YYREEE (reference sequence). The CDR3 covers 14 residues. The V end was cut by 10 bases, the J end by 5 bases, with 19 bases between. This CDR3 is CACSRVMGNNEQFF. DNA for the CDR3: TGTGCCTGCTCGCGGGTTATGGGTAACAATGAGCAGTTCTTC.

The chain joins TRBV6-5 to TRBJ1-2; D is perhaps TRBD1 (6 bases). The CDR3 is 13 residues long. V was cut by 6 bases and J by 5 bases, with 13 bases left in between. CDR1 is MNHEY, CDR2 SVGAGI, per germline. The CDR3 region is CASRRGRGYGYTF. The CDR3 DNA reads TGTGCCAGCAGGCGGGGGCGCGGGTATGGCTACACCTTC.

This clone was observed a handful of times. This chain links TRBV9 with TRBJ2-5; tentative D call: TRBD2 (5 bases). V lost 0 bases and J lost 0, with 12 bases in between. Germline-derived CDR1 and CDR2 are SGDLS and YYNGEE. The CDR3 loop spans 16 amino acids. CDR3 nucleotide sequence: TGTGCCAGCAGCGTAGAAAAAGCGGCGTACCAAGAGACCCAGTACTTC. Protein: CASSVEKAAYQETQYF.

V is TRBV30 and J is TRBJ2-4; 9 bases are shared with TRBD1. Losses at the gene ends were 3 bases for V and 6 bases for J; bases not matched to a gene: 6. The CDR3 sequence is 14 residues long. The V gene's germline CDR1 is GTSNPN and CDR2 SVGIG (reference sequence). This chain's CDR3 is CAWSARDRVNIQYF. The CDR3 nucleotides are TGTGCCTGGAGCGCCCGGGACAGGGTAAACATTCAGTACTTC.

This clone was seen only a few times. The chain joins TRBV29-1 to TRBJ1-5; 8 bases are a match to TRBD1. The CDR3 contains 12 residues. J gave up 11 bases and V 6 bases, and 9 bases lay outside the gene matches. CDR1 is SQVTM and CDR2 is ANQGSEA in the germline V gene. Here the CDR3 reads CSVADRAGSQHF. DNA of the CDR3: TGCAGCGTGGCGGACAGGGCAGGTTCCCAGCATTTT.

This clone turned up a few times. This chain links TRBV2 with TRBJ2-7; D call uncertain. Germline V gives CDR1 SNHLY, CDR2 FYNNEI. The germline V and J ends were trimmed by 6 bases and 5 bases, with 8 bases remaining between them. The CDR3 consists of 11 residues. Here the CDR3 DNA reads TGTGCCAGCAGCTATGATAACGAGCAGTACTTC. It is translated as CASSYDNEQYF.

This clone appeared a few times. This CDR3 is CSVRGTRPSSTDTQYF. In DNA, the CDR3 is TGCAGCGTCCGCGGGACCCGACCTTCTAGCACAGATACGCAGTATTTT. The chain links TRBV29-1 to TRBJ2-3, with D possibly TRBD2 on 6 matching bases. Germline V gives CDR1 SQVTM, CDR2 ANQGSEA. V was shortened by 6 bases and J by 0 bases, with 19 bases between the two germline ends. This CDR3 spans 16 amino acids.

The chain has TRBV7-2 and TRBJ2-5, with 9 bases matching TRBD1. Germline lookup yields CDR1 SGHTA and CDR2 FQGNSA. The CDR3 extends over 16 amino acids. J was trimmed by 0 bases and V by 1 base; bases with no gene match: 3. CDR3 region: CASSLGGQGHQETQYF. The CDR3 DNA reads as TGTGCCAGCAGCTTAGGGGGACAGGGACACCAAGAGACCCAGTACTTC.

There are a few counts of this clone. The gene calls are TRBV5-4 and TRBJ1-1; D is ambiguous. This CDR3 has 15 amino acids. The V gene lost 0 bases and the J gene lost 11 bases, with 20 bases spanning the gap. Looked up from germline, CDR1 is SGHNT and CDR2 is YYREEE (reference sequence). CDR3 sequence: CASSLGVVVSQKAFF. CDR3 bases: TGTGCCAGCAGCTTGGGTGTAGTGGTATCCCAAAAGGCTTTCTTT.

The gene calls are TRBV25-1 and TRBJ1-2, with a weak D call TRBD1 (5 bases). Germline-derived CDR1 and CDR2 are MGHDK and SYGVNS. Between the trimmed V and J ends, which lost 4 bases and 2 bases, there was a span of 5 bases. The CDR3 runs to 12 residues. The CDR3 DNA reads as TGTGCCAGCAGTGCAGGGAACTATGGCTACACCTTC. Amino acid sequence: CASSAGNYGYTF.

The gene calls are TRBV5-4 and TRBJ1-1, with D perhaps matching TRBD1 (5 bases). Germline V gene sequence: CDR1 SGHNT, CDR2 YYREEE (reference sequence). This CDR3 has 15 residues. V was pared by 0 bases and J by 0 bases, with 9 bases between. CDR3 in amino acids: CASSLDAGLNTEAFF. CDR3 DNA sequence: TGTGCCAGCAGCTTGGATGCAGGGTTGAACACTGAAGCTTTCTTT.

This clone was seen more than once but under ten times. This CDR3 is CAWSVRGSSGNTIYF. The CDR3 DNA reads TGTGCCTGGAGTGTTCGCGGAAGCTCTGGAAACACCATATATTTT. J is TRBJ1-3 and V is TRBV30; D is unresolved. V was cut by 0 bases and J by 0 bases, with 9 bases left in between. There are 15 residues in the CDR3. Germline V lookup: CDR1 GTSNPN, CDR2 SVGIG (reference sequence). Full variable domain (missing parts from reference TRBV30 and TRBJ1-3): SQTIHQWPATLVQPVGSPLSLECTVEGTSNPNLYWYRQAAGRGLQLLFYSVGIGQISSEVPQNLSASRPQDRQFILSSKKLLLSDSGFYLCAWSVRGSSGNTIYFGEGSWLTVV.

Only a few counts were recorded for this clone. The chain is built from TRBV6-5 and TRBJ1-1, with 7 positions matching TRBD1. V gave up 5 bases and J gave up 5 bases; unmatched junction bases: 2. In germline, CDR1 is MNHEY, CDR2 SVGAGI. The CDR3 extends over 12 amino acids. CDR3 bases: TGTGCCAGCAGTCAGGGGGGAACTGAAGCTTTCTTT. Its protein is CASSQGGTEAFF.

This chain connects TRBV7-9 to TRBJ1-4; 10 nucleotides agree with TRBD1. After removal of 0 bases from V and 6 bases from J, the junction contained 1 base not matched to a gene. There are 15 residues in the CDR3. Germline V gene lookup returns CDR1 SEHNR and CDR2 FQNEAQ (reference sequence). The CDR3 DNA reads TGTGCCAGCAGCTTAGCAGGGACAGGGGATGAAAAACTGTTTTTT. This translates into CASSLAGTGDEKLFF.